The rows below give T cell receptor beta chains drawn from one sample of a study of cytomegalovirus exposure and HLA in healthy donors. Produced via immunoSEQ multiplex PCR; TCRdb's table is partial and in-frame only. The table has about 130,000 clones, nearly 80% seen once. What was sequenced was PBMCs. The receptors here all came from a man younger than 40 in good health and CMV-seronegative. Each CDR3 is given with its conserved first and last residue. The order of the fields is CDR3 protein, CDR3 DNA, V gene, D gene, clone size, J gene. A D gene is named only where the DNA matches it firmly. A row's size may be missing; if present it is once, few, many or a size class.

CASSLGGRGETQYF | TGCGCCAGCAGCTTGGGCGGGAGGGGAGAGACCCAGTACTTC | TRBV5-1 | TRBD2 | few | TRBJ2-5
CASDNPGFGEAFF | TGTGCCAGTGACAATCCGGGGTTCGGTGAAGCTTTCTTT | TRBV19 | . | . | TRBJ1-1
CASSQGQGIGNTIYF | TGCGCCAGCAGCCAAGGTCAGGGGATTGGAAACACCATATATTTT | TRBV4-3 | . | . | TRBJ1-3
CASKQARTYEQYF | TGTGCCAGCAAACAGGCCCGGACGTACGAGCAGTACTTC | TRBV2 | . | . | TRBJ2-7
CASSPSSVSSYNEQFF | TGCGCCAGCAGCCCCTCTAGCGTAAGCTCCTACAATGAGCAGTTCTTC | TRBV4-3 | . | . | TRBJ2-1
CASRLPNTEAFF | TGTGCCAGCAGACTACCGAACACTGAAGCTTTCTTT | TRBV28 | . | . | TRBJ1-1
CASSPTGVWSNQPQHF | TGTGCCAGCAGTCCGACAGGGGTTTGGAGCAATCAGCCCCAGCATTTT | TRBV27 | TRBD1 | . | TRBJ1-5
CASSKQDSFSEAFF | TGTGCCAGTAGTAAACAGGACAGCTTTTCTGAAGCTTTCTTT | TRBV19 | . | . | TRBJ1-1
CASSFAGGNTEAFF | TGTGCCAGCAGCTTTGCCGGCGGGAACACTGAAGCTTTCTTT | TRBV7-8 | . | . | TRBJ1-1
CASSSGLVTDTQYF | TGCGCCAGCAGCTCCGGACTAGTTACAGATACGCAGTATTTT | TRBV5-1 | TRBD2 | . | TRBJ2-3
CASSEVTGLYF | TGTGCCAGCAGTGAAGTTACAGGGCTGTACTTC | TRBV6-1 | . | . | TRBJ2-7
CATSAQTGQGVQTQYF | TGTGCCACCAGCGCACAAACGGGACAGGGAGTGCAGACCCAGTACTTC | TRBV15 | TRBD1 | . | TRBJ2-5
CASSERGGMDTEAFF | TGTGCCAGCAGTGAACGGGGAGGAATGGACACTGAAGCTTTCTTT | TRBV2 | . | . | TRBJ1-1
CASSAGLAVYNEQFF | TGTGCCAGCAGTGCTGGACTAGCGGTCTACAATGAGCAGTTCTTC | TRBV28 | TRBD2 | . | TRBJ2-1
CASSLPRHRGHEQYF | TGTGCCAGCAGTTTGCCCCGCCACAGGGGCCACGAGCAGTACTTC | TRBV28 | TRBD1 | . | TRBJ2-7
CASSYSGWEGSETQYF | TGTGCCAGCAGTTACTCGGGATGGGAGGGGTCAGAGACCCAGTACTTC | TRBV6-5 | TRBD2 | . | TRBJ2-5
CASTPIGEGEQYF | TGTGCCAGCACCCCCATCGGGGAGGGCGAGCAGTACTTC | TRBV6-5 | TRBD2 | . | TRBJ2-7
CASSYSTGGYGYTF | TGTGCCAGCAGTTACTCGACAGGGGGGTATGGCTACACCTTC | TRBV6-5 | TRBD1 | . | TRBJ1-2
CDAQRGSNTGELFF | TGCGATGCTCAACGGGGATCGAACACCGGGGAGCTGTTTTTT | TRBV5-1 | . | . | TRBJ2-2
CASSQDTGGHEQYF | TGTGCCAGCAGCCAAGATACAGGGGGCCACGAGCAGTACTTC | TRBV14 | TRBD1 | . | TRBJ2-7
CASKIRGWVETQYF | TGTGCCAGCAAGATCCGGGGGTGGGTGGAGACCCAGTACTTC | TRBV27 | . | . | TRBJ2-5
CASGLNEQYF | TGTGCCAGCGGGCTTAACGAGCAGTACTTC | TRBV6-6 | . | . | TRBJ2-7
CASSTGTSGRGTQYF | TGTGCCAGCAGCACCGGGACTAGCGGTAGGGGGACCCAGTACTTC | TRBV9 | TRBD2 | . | TRBJ2-5
CASSLTGTPRFYGYTF | TGTGCCAGCAGTTTAACCGGGACACCGAGGTTCTATGGCTACACCTTC | TRBV27 | . | . | TRBJ1-2
CAISESMGGQPQHF | TGTGCCATCAGTGAGTCTATGGGGGGGCAGCCCCAGCATTTT | TRBV10-3 | . | . | TRBJ1-5
CASSSTGQGNQPQHF | TGTGCCAGCAGCTCGACAGGGCAGGGCAATCAGCCCCAGCATTTT | TRBV28 | TRBD1 | . | TRBJ1-5
CASSETASGANVLTF | TGCGCCAGCAGTGAGACAGCCTCTGGGGCCAACGTCCTGACTTTC | TRBV5-1 | . | . | TRBJ2-6